The sequence of this T cell receptor (beta chain) was determined in a study of shared clonotypes between healthy human individuals. The overall study: Per donor, CD8 memory used one plate, CD8 naive used two, CD4 memory used three and CD4 naive used three. Study conclusions and caveats: Compared with memory subsets, naive subsets generally had larger estimated richness. Few donors restricted represented genetic and exposure-history diversity. Clonotypes that were shared across a handful of donors made up around 5.5% of naive CD4 clonotypes.

Naive CD8 cells were CD45RO-negative, positively selected for CCR7, excluding terminally differentiated effector memory CD45RA+ cells. The V gene's germline CDR1 is LNHDA and CDR2 SQIVND (reference sequence). The CDR3 covers 13 residues. Trimming took 10 bases from V and 7 from J, leaving 17 bases between them. Data came from immunoSEQ multiplex PCR; TCRdb stores just in-frame clones and leaves some out. The table lists over 2,000,000 clones, 85% to 95% of them singletons. This clone was seen a single time. Its antigen is still unknown. Sequencing was done on a sample of naive CD8+ T cells from PBMCs. The origin of this receptor is a man aged 18 to 29 in good health. Some clones in this sample may be carry-over from other donors' samples. The chain couples TRBV19 to TRBJ2-1; possible D gene TRBD1, 6 bases. DNA for the CDR3: TGTGCCACCTCCTGGGGGCGGCCGAATGAGCAGTTCTTC. This gives the protein CATSWGRPNEQFF.